Listed here are 30 T cell receptor beta chains from one sample, sequenced in a study of regulatory T cells in long-lasting Graves disease. Time point described: persistent/refractory GD, antithyroid drugs over 5 years with positive TRAb. PBMC-derived RNA was used for the TCR library. The TCR beta library used iRepertoire HTBI primers with Arm-PCR amplification of CDR3. TCRdb independently ran MiXCR on the multiplex PCR reads; one entry per CDR3 protein. The table has around 460,000 distinct CDR3 sequences, around a fifth seen once; the top ten hold less than 15%. The sample consisted of peripheral blood mononuclear cells (PBMCs), taken when the disease was refractory, from a patient treated with antithyroid drugs. Receptor source: a female donor with Graves disease.

The chain employs TRBV30 and TRBJ1-4; possible D gene TRBD1, 5 bases. Germline-derived CDR1 and CDR2 are GTSNPN and SVGIG (reference sequence). V was trimmed by 1 base and J by 8 bases, leaving 17 bases between them. This CDR3 is built from 15 residues. The CDR3 sequence: CAWSDPSTGREKLFF. DNA of the CDR3: TGTGCCTGGAGTGACCCATCCACAGGACGCGAAAAACTGTTTTTT.

There are a few counts of this clonotype. The rearrangement uses TRBV24-1 and TRBJ1-5; D possibly corresponds to TRBD1 (5 bases). V shed 4 bases and J shed 2 bases, with 14 bases lying between them. CDR3 length: 16 amino acids. CDR1 and CDR2 (germline): KGHDR, SFDVKD. The CDR3 here is CATSDRRAGGNQPQHF. CDR3 coding DNA: TGTGCCACCAGTGACCGCAGGGCGGGTGGCAATCAGCCCCAGCATTTT.

The V call is TRBV7-9, the J call TRBJ1-6, with D tentatively TRBD1 (5 bases). With 8 bases removed from V and 6 bases from J, the gap between germline ends came to 11 bases. Germline-derived CDR1 and CDR2 are SEHNR and FQNEAQ (reference sequence). CDR3 length equals 13 residues. The CDR3 protein is CASWDESNSPLHF. CDR3 DNA: TGTGCCAGCTGGGACGAATCTAATTCACCCCTCCACTTT. Drawing the rest from reference TRBV7-9 and TRBJ1-6, the complete variable domain is DTGVSQNPRHKITKRGQNVTFRCDPISEHNRLYWYRQTLGQGPEFLTYFQNEAQLEKSRLLSDRFSAERPKGSFSTLEIQRTEQGDSAMYLCASWDESNSPLHFGNGTRLTVT.

This clonotype was detected ten times or more. As DNA, the CDR3 is TGTGCCAGCATACGACAGGGTAACACTGAAGCTTTCTTT. Translation gives CASIRQGNTEAFF. V is TRBV28 and J is TRBJ1-1, with 7 nucleotides matching TRBD1. Germline V gives CDR1 MDHEN, CDR2 SYDVKM. This CDR3 has 13 amino acids. V lost 7 bases and J lost 2; bases outside the gene matches: 4. Full variable domain (remainder filled in from reference TRBV28 and TRBJ1-1): DVKVTQSSRYLVKRTGEKVFLECVQDMDHENMFWYRQDPGLGLRLIYFSYDVKMKEKGDIPEGYSVSREKKERFSLILESASTNQTSMYLCASIRQGNTEAFFGQGTRLTVV.

As for this clonotype: At one end the junction does not follow the germline gene, possibly because of a read error. The rearrangement uses TRBV6-4 and TRBJ2-7; no clear D. This CDR3 region has 13 residues. Germline assignment: CDR1 MRHNA and CDR2 SNTAGT. CDR3 sequence reads: CAGSGPQSYEQYF. The CDR3 nucleotides read TGTGCCGGCAGTGGTCCCCAGTCCTACGAGCAGTACTTC.

This clonotype was seen more than once but under ten times. The rearrangement links TRBV3-1 to TRBJ2-7; D not resolved. The CDR3 totals 13 residues. CDR1 is LGHDT and CDR2 is YNNKEL in the germline V gene (reference sequence). V lost 0 bases to trimming and J lost 7 bases, with 10 bases between them. CDR3 residues: CASSQETPREQYF. The CDR3 region has the DNA TGTGCCAGCAGCCAAGAGACCCCCAGGGAGCAGTACTTC.

The V call is TRBV3-1, the J call TRBJ2-2; TRBD2 matches 7 bases. This CDR3 has 17 residues. With 1 base clipped from V and 4 bases from J, the junction kept 9 bases outside the gene matches. Germline CDR1 LGHDT, CDR2 YNNKEL (reference sequence). Here the CDR3 DNA reads TGTGCCAGCAGCCAAGCTCGGGGGGACCGCGGCACCGGGGAGCTGTTTTTT. Translating it yields CASSQARGDRGTGELFF.

This clonotype was observed a handful of times. This chain uses TRBV19 with TRBJ2-3; 10 bases align to TRBD2. This CDR3 spans 15 amino acids. CDR1 is LNHDA, CDR2 SQIVND, per germline (reference sequence). With V trimmed by 4 bases and J by 4 bases, 5 bases remained unmatched. The CDR3 DNA follows: TGTGCCAGTAGTAATGAGCGGGGGGGGGCAGATACGCAGTATTTT. It yields the protein CASSNERGGADTQYF.

This clonotype was seen only a few times. The chain combines TRBV7-9 with TRBJ1-4, with D unclear. The germline gives CDR1 SEHNR, CDR2 FQNEAQ (reference sequence). There are 12 residues in the CDR3. V lost 1 base, J lost 14 bases, and 11 bases lay in between. The CDR3 sequence: CASSLVIGILFF. The CDR3, as DNA: TGTGCCAGCAGCTTAGTAATTGGGATCCTGTTTTTT.

This clonotype was found once. A much larger clone sits a single nucleotide away, making a read error possible. The final CDR3 position lacks the conserved phenylalanine or tryptophan, pointing to a likely read error. This chain links TRBV6-2 or TRBV6-3 with TRBJ1-5, with 8 bases that match TRBD1. V shed 6 bases, J shed 2 bases, and the junction held 9 bases outside the gene matches. The V gene's germline CDR1 is MNHEY and CDR2 SVGEGT. The CDR3 contains 16 residues. The CDR3 region is CASRESTGDGNQPQHL. The CDR3 DNA sequence: TGTGCCAGCAGGGAATCGACAGGGGACGGCAATCAGCCCCAGCATCTT.

Note on this clonotype: The junction shows a germline mismatch at one end, possibly a read error. V is TRBV12-5 and J is TRBJ2-2; 8 bases are shared with TRBD2. CDR1 and CDR2 (germline): LGHNT, FRNRAP. The CDR3 spans 21 residues. The CDR3 region is CTSGLPSPFGTGGPDTGELFF. The CDR3 coding sequence is TGTACTAGTGGTTTGCCCTCTCCTTTCGGGACGGGAGGGCCCGACACCGGGGAGCTGTTTTTT.

This clonotype was detected many times. The chain employs TRBV15 and TRBJ2-7; 9 bases are a match to TRBD1. With V trimmed by 6 bases and J by 7 bases, 4 bases remained unmatched. In germline, CDR1 is LNHNV, CDR2 YYDKDF (reference sequence). This CDR3 is 12 amino acids long. The CDR3 region has the DNA TGTGCCACCAGTACAGGGGGCAGGGAGCAGTACTTC. This gives the protein CATSTGGREQYF.

J is TRBJ1-1 and V is TRBV28; D not resolved. Germline assignment: CDR1 MDHEN and CDR2 SYDVKM. Trimming removed 5 bases from V and 10 bases from J, with 14 bases in between. This CDR3 region has 12 residues. The CDR3 is CASSKTRRGAFF. As DNA, the CDR3 is TGTGCCAGCAGTAAGACCCGGCGGGGAGCTTTCTTT.

This clonotype was seen more than once but under ten times. The chain uses TRBV7-6 and TRBJ2-7; no firm D call. V dropped 1 base and J dropped 0 bases, with 7 bases sitting between them. Germline loops: CDR1 SGHVS, CDR2 FNYEAQ. This CDR3 has 14 residues. The CDR3 protein is CASSLGGHSYEQYF. The CDR3 DNA reads TGTGCCAGCAGCTTAGGAGGTCACTCCTACGAGCAGTACTTC.

About this clonotype: A far larger clone is one base from this, pointing to a likely read error. The V gene is TRBV9, the J gene TRBJ1-1, with unresolved D. The germline V gene has CDR1 SGDLS and CDR2 YYNGEE. CDR3 length: 13 residues. Trimming left V 0 bases short and J 1 base short, with 4 bases between. Written as DNA, the CDR3 is TGTGCCAGCAGCGTAGAGGGGAACACTGAAGCTTTCTTT. Amino acids: CASSVEGNTEAFF. The whole variable domain, filled in from reference TRBV9 and TRBJ1-1, reads DSGVTQTPKHLITATGQRVTLRCSPRSGDLSVYWYQQSLDQGLQFLIQYYNGEERAKGNILERFSAQQFPDLHSELNLSSLELGDSALYFCASSVEGNTEAFFGQGTRLTVV.

At least ten counts were recorded for this clonotype. The genes are TRBV7-2 and TRBJ1-1; the D gene is possibly TRBD1 (6 bases). The CDR3 length is 16 residues. Germline loops: CDR1 SGHTA, CDR2 FQGNSA. V gave up 8 bases and J gave up 5 bases, with 24 bases separating them. The CDR3 protein is CASSPHGLGARTEAFF. CDR3 nucleotides: TGTGCCAGCTCCCCGCATGGACTGGGGGCGAGGACTGAAGCTTTCTTT.

The chain is built from TRBV7-2 and TRBJ1-3; TRBD1 might be the D (5 bases). With 8 bases removed from V and 0 bases from J, the gap between germline ends came to 5 bases. Germline CDR1 SGHTA, CDR2 FQGNSA. The CDR3 length is 12 residues. This CDR3 reads CASGTSGNTIYF. As DNA, the CDR3 is TGTGCCAGCGGGACCTCTGGAAACACCATATATTTT.

This clonotype showed up just a few times. This chain links TRBV19 with TRBJ2-7; TRBD2 is a possible D gene (6 bases). The CDR3 is made up of 13 amino acids. CDR1 is LNHDA and CDR2 is SQIVND in the germline V gene (reference sequence). The ends were cut back, 8 bases at V and 3 bases at J, with 14 bases in the middle. The CDR3 loop is CASGTDAVYEQYF. The CDR3 nucleotides are TGTGCCAGTGGGACTGACGCCGTCTACGAGCAGTACTTC.

V gene TRBV28 combines with J gene TRBJ2-5, with 10 bases matching TRBD1. The V gene's germline CDR1 is MDHEN and CDR2 SYDVKM. V gave up 6 bases and J gave up 4 bases; unmatched junction bases: 5. The length of the CDR3 is 14 residues. CDR3 protein: CASSTGTGVETQYF. The CDR3 DNA reads as TGTGCCAGCAGCACCGGGACAGGGGTAGAGACCCAGTACTTC.

Ten or more counts support this clonotype. This sequence joins TRBV12-3 or TRBV12-4 and TRBJ1-2; TRBD1 aligns across 8 bases. V gave up 5 bases and J gave up 6 bases; unmatched junction bases: 5. The CDR3 totals 13 residues. The CDR3: CASSAQGVDGYTF. As DNA, the CDR3 is TGTGCCAGCAGTGCACAGGGGGTAGATGGCTACACCTTC.

Remarks on this clonotype: A much larger clone lies a single base off, so this may be a read error. The J gene is TRBJ1-1, the V gene TRBV2, with 10 bases identical to TRBD1. CDR1 and CDR2 (germline): SNHLY, FYNNEI. V was pared by 6 bases and J by 10 bases, with 5 bases of the junction left unmatched. The CDR3 contains 12 residues. CDR3 sequence: CASSPGQGRAFF. As DNA, the CDR3 is TGTGCCAGCAGCCCGGGACAGGGGAGAGCTTTCTTT.

This clonotype was recorded at least ten times. The chain recombines TRBV30 with TRBJ1-1; no firm D call. The CDR3 runs to 11 residues. V was cut by 1 base and J by 2 bases, with 2 bases left in between. The germline gives CDR1 GTSNPN, CDR2 SVGIG (reference sequence). DNA of the CDR3: TGTGCCTGGAGTGATAACACTGAAGCTTTCTTT. Translation gives CAWSDNTEAFF.

The V call is TRBV18, the J call TRBJ1-5, with 10 bases lining up with TRBD1. CDR3 length equals 14 residues. Germline assignment: CDR1 KGHSH and CDR2 LQKENI. The V gene end was trimmed by 6 bases and the J gene end by 6 bases; junction bases not matched to a gene: 5. CDR3 loop: CASSSTGGRQPQHF. CDR3 coding DNA: TGTGCCAGCTCGTCGACAGGGGGCCGTCAGCCCCAGCATTTT. The complete variable domain, with remaining parts taken from reference TRBV18 and TRBJ1-5, reads NAGVMQNPRHLVRRRGQEARLRCSPMKGHSHVYWYRQLPEEGLKFMVYLQKENIIDESGMPKERFSAEFPKEGPSILRIQQVVRGDSAAYFCASSSTGGRQPQHFGDGTRLSIL.

This clonotype was counted between two and nine times. The chain joins TRBV3-1 to TRBJ2-4; maybe TRBD2 (5 bases). This CDR3 spans 17 amino acids. Germline V gene sequence: CDR1 LGHDT, CDR2 YNNKEL (reference sequence). V gave up 3 bases and J gave up 3 bases, with 18 bases separating them. The CDR3 sequence is CASSHTTGREGKNIQYF. Here the CDR3 DNA reads TGTGCCAGCAGCCATACTACTGGTCGGGAAGGCAAAAACATTCAGTACTTC.

This clonotype was counted between two and nine times. The genes are TRBV19 and TRBJ1-5, with D perhaps TRBD1 (5 bases). The CDR3 extends over 13 amino acids. V lost 5 bases and J lost 4, with 9 bases in between. CDR1 is LNHDA, CDR2 SQIVND, per germline (reference sequence). The CDR3 sequence is CASSWGENQPQHF. The CDR3 coding sequence is TGTGCCAGTAGTTGGGGGGAAAATCAGCCCCAGCATTTT.

Ten or more counts support this clonotype. The chain uses TRBV2 and TRBJ1-4; the D is unclear. Germline assignment: CDR1 SNHLY and CDR2 FYNNEI. The CDR3 covers 13 residues. V lost 8 bases, J lost 8 bases, and 15 bases lay in between. The CDR3 loop is CASLGPGWEKLFF. The CDR3 bases are TGTGCCAGCCTCGGGCCGGGGTGGGAAAAACTGTTTTTT.

This clonotype was counted at least ten times. The V gene is TRBV2, the J gene TRBJ2-7; 8 bases agree with TRBD2. V lost 3 bases, J lost 3 bases, and 10 bases stayed unmatched. Germline lookup yields CDR1 SNHLY and CDR2 FYNNEI. The CDR3 is made up of 16 amino acids. CDR3 residues: CASSDSATGGSYEQYF. The CDR3 DNA sequence: TGTGCCAGCAGTGATTCGGCTACGGGGGGGAGCTACGAGCAGTACTTC. The full variable domain, its missing parts supplied by reference TRBV2 and TRBJ2-7, is EPEVTQTPSHQVTQMGQEVILRCVPISNHLYFYWYRQILGQKVEFLVSFYNNEISEKSEIFDDQFSVERPDGSNFTLKIRSTKLEDSAMYFCASSDSATGGSYEQYFGPGTRLTVT.

This clonotype was detected many times. The chain carries TRBV28 and TRBJ1-2; tentatively, D is TRBD1 (6 bases). V shed 10 bases and J shed 2 bases, with 20 bases lying between them. This CDR3 contains 15 residues. Germline assignment: CDR1 MDHEN and CDR2 SYDVKM. The chain's CDR3 is CAIGTTWTENYGYTF. Written as DNA, the CDR3 is TGTGCCATAGGGACGACTTGGACAGAAAACTATGGCTACACCTTC.

This clonotype was picked up a small number of times. The chain couples TRBV19 to TRBJ1-4; weak D call: TRBD1 (5 bases). Germline CDR1 LNHDA, CDR2 SQIVND (reference sequence). Trimming cost V 9 bases and J 8 bases, with 16 bases left between them. The CDR3 length is 13 residues. CDR3 sequence reads: CASGGAVGEKLFF. The CDR3 DNA sequence: TGTGCCAGCGGCGGGGCGGTAGGAGAAAAACTGTTTTTT.

This clonotype has just a few counts. The gene calls are TRBV6-1 and TRBJ2-1, with D hard to call. The CDR3 totals 17 residues. The germline gives CDR1 MNHNS, CDR2 SASEGT. The V and J ends lost 2 bases and 6 bases respectively, with 20 bases between them. DNA of the CDR3: TGTGCCAGCAGTGAATTCGGTAGGATCCGGAAGGGCAATGAGCAGTTCTTC. This sequence encodes CASSEFGRIRKGNEQFF.